These 9 T cell receptor beta chains share one sample of origin, sequenced in a study of blood T cells in healthy people across ages. For the second PCR, which ran for 7 to 11 cycles, a sample-barcoded 5' primer and a J-beta primer mix were used. TCRdb redid the calling of the 5' RACE reads with MiXCR, one entry per CDR3 protein. The table records 1 million or so distinct CDR3 sequences, 25% of them present only once. The same data also contributed to another study, on T cells of mothers and their children.

The sequencing sample was made of blood. These receptors all come from a girl aged 2-10 years in good health.

This clonotype was counted a few times. This chain joins TRBV11-2 and TRBJ2-5; D gene uncertain. Per germline, CDR1 SGHAT and CDR2 FQNNGV. Deletions cut 6 bases from V and 3 bases from J, with 14 bases between. CDR3 length equals 14 residues. The DNA of the CDR3 is TGTGCCAGCAGACCCGACGGCACAGAAGAGACCCAGTACTTC. Encoded protein: CASRPDGTEETQYF. Full variable domain (outside the CDR3, taken from reference TRBV11-2 and TRBJ2-5): EAGVAQSPRYKIIEKRQSVAFWCNPISGHATLYWYQQILGQGPKLLIQFQNNGVVDDSQLPKDRFSAERLKGVDSTLKIQPAKLEDSAVYLCASRPDGTEETQYFGPGTRLLVL.

There are a few counts of this clonotype. The V gene is TRBV19, the J gene TRBJ2-5; 8 bases are shared with TRBD1. Germline assignment: CDR1 LNHDA and CDR2 SQIVND (reference sequence). J gave up 3 bases and V 5 bases, and 11 bases lay outside the gene matches. The CDR3 contains 16 residues. Written as DNA, the CDR3 is TGTGCCAGTAGTGTAAGGACAGGGATCACGAAAGAGACCCAGTACTTC. This encodes CASSVRTGITKETQYF.

The chain uses TRBV6-2 or TRBV6-3 and TRBJ2-5; 8 bases map to TRBD1. The J call is doubtful: the DNA matches TRBJ2-1 better. CDR3 length equals 14 residues. CDR1 is MNHEY, CDR2 SVGEGT, per germline. The CDR3: CATLLIGQGNEQFF. The CDR3 coding sequence is TGTGCCACCCTTTTAATAGGACAGGGCAATGAGCAGTTCTTC.

The sample holds a few counts of this clonotype. This sequence joins TRBV9 and TRBJ2-7; perhaps TRBD2 as D (7 bases). CDR1 is SGDLS, CDR2 YYNGEE, per germline. The CDR3 covers 15 residues. V lost 3 bases to trimming and J lost 6 bases, with 19 bases between them. The DNA of the CDR3 is TGTGCCAGCAGCGGTGGTGGGGGGGCCTCGGGCGAGCAGTACTTC. Its protein product is CASSGGGGASGEQYF.

This clonotype was found a few times. The chain has TRBV7-2 and TRBJ2-4; TRBD2 agrees at 15 bases. The CDR3 sequence is 19 residues long. From germline, CDR1 is SGHTA and CDR2 FQGNSA. Germline trimming cut 0 bases from V and 5 bases from J; bases unmatched to any gene: 8. For the CDR3, the DNA is TGTGCCAGCAGCTTAGCGTCGAGGACTAGCGGGGGGGACCAAAACATTCAGTACTTC. Residues: CASSLASRTSGGDQNIQYF. The whole variable domain, remainder taken from reference TRBV7-2 and TRBJ2-4, is GAGVSQSPSNKVTEKGKDVELRCDPISGHTALYWYRQSLGQGLEFLIYFQGNSAPDKSGLPSDRFSAERTGGSVSTLTIQRTQQEDSAVYLCASSLASRTSGGDQNIQYFGAGTRLSVL.

As concerns this clonotype: A read error may account for a junction end that differs from germline. The chain is built from TRBV6-5 and TRBJ2-1; TRBD1 agrees at 7 bases. The DNA end favors TRBJ2-7, so the J call may be wrong. Germline loops: CDR1 MNHEY, CDR2 SVGAGI. The CDR3 totals 14 residues. The CDR3: CASSYSTGNYGQYF. DNA of the CDR3: TGTGCCAGCAGTTACTCGACAGGGAACTACGGGCAGTACTTC.

The rearrangement uses TRBV29-1 and TRBJ2-3; TRBD1 is a possible D gene (5 bases). The length of the CDR3 is 13 residues. Trimming shortened V by 2 bases and J by 1 base, and 7 bases separated the two germline ends. The V gene's germline CDR1 is SQVTM and CDR2 ANQGSEA. In nucleotides, the CDR3 is TGCAGCGTTGAACCGACAGGCACAGATACGCAGTATTTT. As protein: CSVEPTGTDTQYF.

The rearrangement joins TRBV27 to TRBJ2-3; 7 bases line up with TRBD2. The CDR3 is 15 residues long. Germline V gene sequence: CDR1 MNHEY, CDR2 SMNVEV (reference sequence). The V and J ends lost 4 bases and 2 bases, in that order; junction bases with no gene match: 6. The CDR3 coding sequence is TGTGCCAGCAGTTCAAAGCGGGGCCCCACAGATACGCAGTATTTT. Translating it yields CASSSKRGPTDTQYF.

The chain has TRBV5-1 and TRBJ2-1; 12 nucleotides match TRBD2. From germline, CDR1 is SGHRS and CDR2 YFSETQ. V was clipped by 2 bases and J by 2 bases; unmatched bases: 8. The length of the CDR3 is 18 residues. The CDR3 DNA sequence: TGCGCCAGCAGCTTAGGACTAGCGGGACCCAATACCTACAATGAGCAGTTCTTC. Translating gives CASSLGLAGPNTYNEQFF.